This T cell receptor (beta chain) originates from a study of identical twins. The study, taken as a whole, reports: Beta out-of-frame sequences showed weaker excess twin sharing. Cross-sectional statistics underpinned the conclusions; the same donors were not followed.

MiXCR, run by TCRdb on the 5' RACE reads, gives a single entry per CDR3 protein. The profile shows some 190,000 distinct CDR3 sequences, more than 15% of them singletons. Germline CDR1 SGHDT, CDR2 YYEEEE. V was pared by 4 bases and J by 3 bases, with 12 bases of the junction left unmatched. The CDR3 length is 16 residues. Worth noting for this clonotype: Its antigen is not known.

This same sample was also taken into another study, of T cells expressing NK-cell markers. As that study records: Sorting of alpha-beta TCR T cells alone was achieved in several experiments with an anti-gamma-delta TCR antibody. For a few donors, these clonotypes were likewise the leading ones in the CD3+CD56-NKG2C+ fraction.

This TCR was recovered from a woman aged 18-35 years in good health. The sample consisted of CD8+ T cells sorted from blood. The rearrangement joins TRBV5-6 to TRBJ2-7; 8 nucleotides line up with TRBD2. The CDR3 region is CASSPRDGRAVYEQYF. CDR3 in DNA: TGTGCCAGCAGCCCGAGGGACGGGAGGGCAGTCTACGAGCAGTACTTC.